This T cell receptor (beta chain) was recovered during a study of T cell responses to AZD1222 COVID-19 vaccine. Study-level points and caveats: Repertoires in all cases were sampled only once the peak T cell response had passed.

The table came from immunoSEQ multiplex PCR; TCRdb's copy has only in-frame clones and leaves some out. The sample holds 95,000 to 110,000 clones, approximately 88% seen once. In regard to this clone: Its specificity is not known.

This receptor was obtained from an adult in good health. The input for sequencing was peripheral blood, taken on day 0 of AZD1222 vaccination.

CDR3 nucleotide sequence: TGTGCCAGCTCACCCCTATCTACCGTTTCGGTAGCGGGAGGCTACGAGCAGTACTTC. Protein sequence: CASSPLSTVSVAGGYEQYF. V is TRBV18 and J is TRBJ2-7; 10 bases map to TRBD2. The germline V gene encodes CDR1 KGHSH and CDR2 LQKENI. Trimming cost V 3 bases and J 3 bases; bases outside gene matches: 17. The CDR3 spans 19 residues. Looking up the rest from reference TRBV18 and TRBJ2-7 gives the full variable domain: NAGVMQNPRHLVRRRGQEARLRCSPMKGHSHVYWYRQLPEEGLKFMVYLQKENIIDESGMPKERFSAEFPKEGPSILRIQQVVRGDSAAYFCASSPLSTVSVAGGYEQYFGPGTRLTVT.